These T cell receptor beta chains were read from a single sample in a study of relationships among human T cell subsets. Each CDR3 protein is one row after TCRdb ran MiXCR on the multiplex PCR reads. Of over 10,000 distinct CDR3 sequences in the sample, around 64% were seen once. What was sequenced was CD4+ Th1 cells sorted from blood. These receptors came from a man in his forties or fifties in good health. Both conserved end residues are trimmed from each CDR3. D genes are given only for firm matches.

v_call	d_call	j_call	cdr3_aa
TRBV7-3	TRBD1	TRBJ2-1	ASSPSGTGAYNEQF
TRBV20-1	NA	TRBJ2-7	SARDHGGSYEQY
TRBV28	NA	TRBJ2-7	ASSRRNPYEQY
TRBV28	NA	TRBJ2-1	ASSLYTYNEQF
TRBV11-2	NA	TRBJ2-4	ASSLVRGNTLAKNIQY
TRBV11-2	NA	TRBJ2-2	ASNPRGPSSGELF
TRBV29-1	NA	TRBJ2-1	SVVRTREQF
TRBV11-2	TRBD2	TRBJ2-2	ASSRTSGGLRVTGELF
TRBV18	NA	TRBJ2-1	ASGVKGNERF
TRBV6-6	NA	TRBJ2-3	ASSGRYTDTQY
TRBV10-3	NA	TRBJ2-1	AAHPRDGVNEQF
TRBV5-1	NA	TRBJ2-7	ASRIGTSYEQY
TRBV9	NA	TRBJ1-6	ASSATFNSPLH
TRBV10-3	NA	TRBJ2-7	AISESADIDEQY
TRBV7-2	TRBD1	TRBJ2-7	ASSLDRGLVYEQY
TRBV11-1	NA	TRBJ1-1	ASSSLSGGNTEAF
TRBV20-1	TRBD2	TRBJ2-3	SASSPAGGRTDTQY
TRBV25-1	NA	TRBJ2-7	ASSEYRTGQDEQY
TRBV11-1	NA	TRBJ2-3	ASTVNRVDTQY
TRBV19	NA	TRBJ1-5	ASSIELGRGNQPQH
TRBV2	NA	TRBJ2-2	ASSVTYTGELF
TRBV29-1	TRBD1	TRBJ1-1	SVERTGPSNTEAF
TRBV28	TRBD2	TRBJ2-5	ASSSSSSGKETQY
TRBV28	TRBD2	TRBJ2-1	ASSLGLAGGYEQF
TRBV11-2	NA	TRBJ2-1	ASSYPPSSYNEQF
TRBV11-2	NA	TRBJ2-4	ASSQGQKQY
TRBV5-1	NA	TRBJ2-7	ASRGEDYEQY
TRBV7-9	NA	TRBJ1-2	ASSLAGS
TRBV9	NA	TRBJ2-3	ASSVDGDTQY
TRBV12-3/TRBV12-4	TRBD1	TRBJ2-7	ASGGQGDSYEQY